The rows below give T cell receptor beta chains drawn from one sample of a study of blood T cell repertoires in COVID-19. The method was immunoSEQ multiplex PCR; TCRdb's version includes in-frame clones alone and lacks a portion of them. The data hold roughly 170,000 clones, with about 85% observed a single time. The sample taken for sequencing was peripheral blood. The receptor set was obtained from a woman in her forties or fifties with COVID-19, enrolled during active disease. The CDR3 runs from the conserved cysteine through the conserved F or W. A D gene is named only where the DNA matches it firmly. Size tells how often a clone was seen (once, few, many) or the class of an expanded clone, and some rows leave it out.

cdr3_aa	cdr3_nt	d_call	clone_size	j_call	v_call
CASSQDLGRGLYGYTF	TGTGCCAGCAGCCAAGATCTAGGCAGGGGATTGTATGGCTACACCTTC	.	.	TRBJ1-2	TRBV3-1/TRBV3-2
CASSLEGTGGTLNYGYTF	TGTGCCAGCAGTTTAGAAGGGACAGGTGGTACGTTAAACTATGGCTACACCTTC	TRBD1	.	TRBJ1-2	TRBV27
CAANGGIETQYF	TGTGCCGCCAATGGGGGCATCGAGACCCAGTACTTC	.	.	TRBJ2-5	TRBV28
CASSGTGTGNEKLFF	TGTGCCAGCAGCGGGACCGGGACAGGGAATGAAAAACTGTTTTTT	TRBD1	.	TRBJ1-4	TRBV3-1/TRBV3-2
CASRQGTFEKLFF	TGCGCCAGTAGACAGGGGACTTTTGAAAAACTGTTTTTT	TRBD1	.	TRBJ1-4	TRBV5-1
CASRGRTGNQETQYF	TGTGCCAGTAGGGGACGGACAGGGAATCAAGAGACCCAGTACTTC	TRBD1	.	TRBJ2-5	TRBV19
CASSIDTGTGNTIYF	TGTGCCAGCAGCATAGACACAGGGACCGGAAACACCATATATTTT	.	once	TRBJ1-3	TRBV9
CASSLAGWWRGQSTDTQYF	TGTGCCAGCAGCTTGGCAGGGTGGTGGCGGGGGCAGAGCACAGATACGCAGTATTTT	.	.	TRBJ2-3	TRBV11-2
CASSPPTGTGGYGYTF	TGTGCCAGCAGTCCACCAACAGGGACAGGGGGCTATGGCTACACCTTC	TRBD1	.	TRBJ1-2	TRBV28
CAWRRGGTDTQYF	TGTGCCTGGAGGCGGGGCGGCACAGATACGCAGTATTTT	.	.	TRBJ2-3	TRBV30
CASSGDSTDTQYF	TGTGCCAGCAGCGGGGACTCCACAGATACGCAGTATTTT	.	.	TRBJ2-3	TRBV25-1
CASGLSGARETQYF	TGTGCCAGCGGGTTGAGCGGGGCACGGGAGACCCAGTACTTC	TRBD2	.	TRBJ2-5	TRBV2
CASSYSSRGYEQYF	TGTGCCAGCAGTTACTCGAGTAGGGGGTACGAGCAGTACTTC	.	.	TRBJ2-7	TRBV6-5
CASSEFGGASAYEQYF	TGTGCCAGCAGTGAGTTTGGGGGGGCTAGCGCCTACGAGCAGTACTTC	.	once	TRBJ2-7	TRBV25-1
CASSPGAKETQYF	TGTGCCAGCTCACCTGGGGCCAAGGAGACCCAGTACTTC	.	.	TRBJ2-5	TRBV18
CASSLDSGVLSEQYF	TGTGCCAGCAGCTTAGATAGTGGAGTGCTCTCCGAGCAGTACTTC	.	.	TRBJ2-7	TRBV11-3
CASSVARDRGKGGYTF	TGTGCCAGCAGTGTGGCCCGGGACAGGGGAAAAGGGGGCTACACCTTC	TRBD1	.	TRBJ1-2	TRBV2
CASSSRVQGLYEQYF	TGTGCCAGTAGTAGCCGAGTCCAGGGCCTCTACGAGCAGTACTTC	.	.	TRBJ2-7	TRBV19